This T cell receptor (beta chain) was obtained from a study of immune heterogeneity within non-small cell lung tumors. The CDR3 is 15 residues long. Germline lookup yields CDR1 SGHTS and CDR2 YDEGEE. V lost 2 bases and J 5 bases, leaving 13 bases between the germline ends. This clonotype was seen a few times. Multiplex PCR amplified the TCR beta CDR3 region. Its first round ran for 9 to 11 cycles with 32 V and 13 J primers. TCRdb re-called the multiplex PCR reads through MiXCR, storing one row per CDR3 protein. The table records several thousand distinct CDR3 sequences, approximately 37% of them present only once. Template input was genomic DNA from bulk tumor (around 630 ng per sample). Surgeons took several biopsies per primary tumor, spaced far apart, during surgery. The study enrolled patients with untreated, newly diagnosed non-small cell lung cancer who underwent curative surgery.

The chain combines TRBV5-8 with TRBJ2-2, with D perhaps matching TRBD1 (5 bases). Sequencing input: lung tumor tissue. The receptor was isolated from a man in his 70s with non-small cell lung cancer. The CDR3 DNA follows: TGTGCCAGCAGCTTAGGGGTTAGCCTGACCGGGGAGCTGTTTTTT. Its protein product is CASSLGVSLTGELFF.